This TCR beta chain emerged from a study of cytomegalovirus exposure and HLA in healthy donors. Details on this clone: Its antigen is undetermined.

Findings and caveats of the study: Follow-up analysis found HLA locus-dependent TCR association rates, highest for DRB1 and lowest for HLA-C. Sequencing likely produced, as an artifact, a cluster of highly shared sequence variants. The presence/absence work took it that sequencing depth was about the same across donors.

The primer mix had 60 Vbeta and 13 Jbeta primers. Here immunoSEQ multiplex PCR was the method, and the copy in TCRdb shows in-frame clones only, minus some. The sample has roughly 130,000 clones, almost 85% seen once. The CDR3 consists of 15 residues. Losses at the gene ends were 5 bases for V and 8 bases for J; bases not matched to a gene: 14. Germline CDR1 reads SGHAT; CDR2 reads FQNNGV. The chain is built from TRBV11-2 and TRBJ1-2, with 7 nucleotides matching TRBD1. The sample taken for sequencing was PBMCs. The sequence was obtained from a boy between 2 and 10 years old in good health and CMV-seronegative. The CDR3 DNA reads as TGTGCCAGCAGCCACTCTCTCGGACAGGATAGGGGCTACACCTTC. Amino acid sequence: CASSHSLGQDRGYTF. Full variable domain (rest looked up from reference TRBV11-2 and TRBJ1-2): EAGVAQSPRYKIIEKRQSVAFWCNPISGHATLYWYQQILGQGPKLLIQFQNNGVVDDSQLPKDRFSAERLKGVDSTLKIQPAKLEDSAVYLCASSHSLGQDRGYTFGSGTRLTVV.